What follows is one T cell receptor (beta chain) and its context. Its antigen is unknown. V shed 1 base and J shed 3 bases, with 12 bases lying between them. CDR3 length: 15 residues. Germline values: CDR1 LNHNV, CDR2 YYDKDF (reference sequence). Sequencing used immunoSEQ multiplex PCR; TCRdb keeps in-frame clones, though not all of them. This table holds 150,000 to 200,000 clones, about 87% found once. The data are from a study of T cell responses to AZD1222 COVID-19 vaccine. Notes on the study in general: Spike regions recognized by vaccine-associated CD4 TCRs spanned the protein, led by 160-218 and 743-854.

This receptor was taken from an adult in good health. The material sequenced was peripheral blood, taken on day 0 of MenACWY control vaccination. The gene calls are TRBV15 and TRBJ1-1; D unclear. The DNA for the CDR3 is TGTGCCACCAGCAGAGTTGGGAGGAGGGACACTGAAGCTTTCTTT. It encodes CATSRVGRRDTEAFF.